The 30 T cell receptor beta chains presented below share a single source sample, sequenced in a study of T-cell memory formation after mild COVID-19. TCRdb processed the 5' RACE reads anew with MiXCR; each CDR3 protein has one entry. The sample records approximately 570,000 distinct CDR3 sequences, 15% to 20% being singletons. The sample comprised PBMCs or a T cell subset sorted from them (not recorded which). These receptors all stem from an adult woman who had mild COVID-19 (a few samples of this study predate the infection). Cell type and time point are not known.

V gene TRBV7-3 combines with J gene TRBJ1-1; D possibly corresponds to TRBD1 (5 bases). The V and J ends lost 5 bases and 7 bases respectively, with 23 bases between them. CDR3 length equals 16 residues. CDR1 and CDR2 (germline): SGHTA, FQGTGA. The CDR3: CASSPAARGVRVEAFF. The CDR3 region has the DNA TGTGCCAGCAGCCCAGCAGCTAGGGGTGTAAGGGTTGAAGCTTTCTTT.

A few counts support this clonotype. J is TRBJ2-3 and V is TRBV18; the D gene could be TRBD1 or TRBD2 (5 bases each). The germline V gene encodes CDR1 KGHSH and CDR2 LQKENI. This CDR3 contains 15 residues. Trimming pared 3 bases from V and 0 bases from J, leaving 10 bases between. The CDR3 region has the DNA TGTGCCAGCTCACCTACGGGACGAAGCACAGATACGCAGTATTTT. It codes for CASSPTGRSTDTQYF.

This clonotype has more than one count but fewer than ten. V usage is TRBV7-2 and J usage is TRBJ2-1, with 7 bases fitting TRBD1. The CDR3 is 16 residues long. Germline trimming cut 1 base from V and 4 bases from J; bases unmatched to any gene: 7. Germline values: CDR1 SGHTA, CDR2 FQGNSA. The CDR3 region is CASSLELTGEYNEQFF. As DNA, the CDR3 is TGTGCCAGCAGCTTAGAGCTAACAGGGGAATACAATGAGCAGTTCTTC.

The gene calls are TRBV18 and TRBJ2-7, with D perhaps matching TRBD2 (6 bases). V lost 3 bases and J lost 1, with 13 bases in between. CDR3 size: 15 residues. Germline lookup yields CDR1 KGHSH and CDR2 LQKENI. CDR3 region: CASSPRRERSYEQYF. CDR3 in DNA: TGTGCCAGCTCACCCCGGAGGGAACGGTCCTACGAGCAGTACTTC. Together with reference TRBV18 and TRBJ2-7, the CDR3 gives the full variable domain: NAGVMQNPRHLVRRRGQEARLRCSPMKGHSHVYWYRQLPEEGLKFMVYLQKENIIDESGMPKERFSAEFPKEGPSILRIQQVVRGDSAAYFCASSPRRERSYEQYFGPGTRLTVT.

The rearrangement joins TRBV11-2 to TRBJ2-5; no reliable D call. This CDR3 region has 15 residues. The germline V gene encodes CDR1 SGHAT and CDR2 FQNNGV. Trimming stripped 0 bases from V and 1 base from J, with 9 bases between. CDR3 sequence (DNA): TGTGCCAGCAGCTTAGATCACACAGCCCAAGAGACCCAGTACTTC. Encoded protein: CASSLDHTAQETQYF.

The chain recombines TRBV3-1 with TRBJ2-6; no reliable D call. The CDR3 spans 16 residues. With 1 base removed from V and 4 bases from J, the gap between germline ends came to 11 bases. Germline V gene lookup returns CDR1 LGHDT and CDR2 YNNKEL (reference sequence). For the CDR3, the DNA is TGTGCCAGCAGCCAAGTTTCGTTCGTCGGGGCCAACGTCCTGACTTTC. Its translation is CASSQVSFVGANVLTF.

This clonotype was counted between two and nine times. The chain joins TRBV27 to TRBJ1-1; a weak D match, TRBD1 (5 bases). The CDR3 spans 18 residues. The V gene's germline CDR1 is MNHEY and CDR2 SMNVEV (reference sequence). Deletions cut 5 bases from V and 0 bases from J, with 22 bases between. The DNA for the CDR3 is TGTGCCAGCAGTCCACGACATGTGGGGGATAAATTGAACACTGAAGCTTTCTTT. Amino acids: CASSPRHVGDKLNTEAFF.

A few counts support this clonotype. This chain uses TRBV4-1 with TRBJ2-5; D is tentatively TRBD1 or TRBD2 (6 bases each). The CDR3 extends over 14 amino acids. Trimming shortened V by 4 bases and J by 5 bases, and 14 bases separated the two germline ends. CDR1 and CDR2 from the germline V gene are MGHRA and YSYEKL. CDR3 DNA: TGCGCCAGCAGCCTAGACGGGGGCTCGGAGACCCAGTACTTC. Translated, it gives CASSLDGGSETQYF.

The chain joins TRBV29-1 to TRBJ2-7, with 14 bases lining up with TRBD2. The J segment lost 3 bases and the V segment lost 6 bases, leaving 4 bases of the junction unmatched. Per germline, CDR1 SQVTM and CDR2 ANQGSEA. CDR3 length equals 14 residues. The DNA of the CDR3 is TGCAGCGTAATGGGGACTAGCGGGAGCTACGAGCAGTACTTC. Protein product: CSVMGTSGSYEQYF.

There are a few counts of this clonotype. The V gene is TRBV12-3 or TRBV12-4, the J gene TRBJ2-5, with TRBD1 matching 10 bases. The V gene end was trimmed by 5 bases and the J gene end by 5 bases; junction bases not matched to a gene: 5. This CDR3 has 14 amino acids. CDR3 sequence reads: CASSPTGGTETQYF. The CDR3, as DNA: TGTGCCAGCAGTCCGACAGGGGGCACGGAGACCCAGTACTTC.

This clonotype appeared a few times. The V gene is TRBV20-1, the J gene TRBJ1-4; D is uncertain. Between the trimmed V and J ends, which lost 2 bases and 9 bases, there was a span of 13 bases. This CDR3 is 13 amino acids long. Germline loops: CDR1 DFQATT, CDR2 SNEGSKA (reference sequence). In nucleotides, the CDR3 is TGCAGTGCTAGAATGTTTCAGGAGCAAAAACTGTTTTTT. Protein product: CSARMFQEQKLFF.

This clonotype was seen a few times. This chain connects TRBV5-1 to TRBJ2-3; the match to TRBD1 covers 7 bases. Trimming took 5 bases from V and 6 from J; bases not matched to a gene: 6. This CDR3 is 13 amino acids long. Per germline, CDR1 SGHRS and CDR2 YFSETQ. The CDR3 region has the DNA TGCGCCAGCAGTCAACAGGGGATGGATACGCAGTATTTT. Translation gives CASSQQGMDTQYF.

This clonotype was counted only a few times. V gene TRBV4-2 combines with J gene TRBJ1-1; D ambiguous. The germline gives CDR1 LGHNA, CDR2 YNFKEQ. Trimming cost V 4 bases and J 6 bases, with 12 bases left between them. The length of the CDR3 is 13 residues. The CDR3 bases are TGTGCCAGCAGCCCGCCAGCGGGAGCTGAAGCTTTCTTT. Protein product: CASSPPAGAEAFF.

Only a few counts were recorded for this clonotype. The chain has TRBV6-2 or TRBV6-3 and TRBJ2-2; D gene unclear. The CDR3 sequence is 17 residues long. Germline V gives CDR1 MNHEY, CDR2 SVGEGT. Trimming cost V 1 base and J 5 bases, with 17 bases left between them. The CDR3 spells CASSYYLRAPWTGELFF. In nucleotides, the CDR3 is TGTGCCAGCAGTTACTATCTCCGGGCCCCTTGGACCGGGGAGCTGTTTTTT.

V usage is TRBV4-1 and J usage is TRBJ2-7; 7 nucleotides line up with TRBD2. CDR1 and CDR2 (germline): MGHRA, YSYEKL. J gave up 3 bases and V 3 bases, and 11 bases lay outside the gene matches. The CDR3 is made up of 16 amino acids. CDR3 nucleotide sequence: TGCGCCAGCAGCCAGGTTCCCCGGACTAGGGTCTACGAGCAGTACTTC. Translated: CASSQVPRTRVYEQYF.

The rearrangement uses TRBV24-1 and TRBJ2-7; possibly TRBD2 for D (6 bases). The germline V gene has CDR1 KGHDR and CDR2 SFDVKD. The CDR3 runs to 14 residues. Trimming took off 6 bases at V and 4 bases at J, with 15 bases between the two ends. The DNA of the CDR3 is TGTGCCACCAGTCCCGGCGCTAGCGAATACGAGCAGTACTTC. Encoded protein: CATSPGASEYEQYF.

V gene TRBV4-1 combines with J gene TRBJ2-7; perhaps TRBD1 as D (5 bases). There are 18 residues in the CDR3. In germline, CDR1 is MGHRA, CDR2 YSYEKL. Trimming took 4 bases from V and 3 from J, leaving 25 bases between them. CDR3 nucleotide sequence: TGCGCCAGCAGCCCACGTGGGATCCCACAGGAAGGGGACTACGAGCAGTACTTC. Protein: CASSPRGIPQEGDYEQYF.

This clonotype was seen only a few times. CDR3 sequence reads: CSARDGMLAGYEQYF. The CDR3 DNA follows: TGCAGTGCTAGAGATGGAATGCTAGCGGGATACGAGCAGTACTTC. This rearrangement joins TRBV20-1 to TRBJ2-7, with 9 bases lining up with TRBD2. V gave up 0 bases and J gave up 4 bases; unmatched junction bases: 7. Germline loops: CDR1 DFQATT, CDR2 SNEGSKA (reference sequence). CDR3 length: 15 residues.

The J gene is TRBJ2-3, the V gene TRBV7-3, with 14 bases fitting TRBD2. The germline CDR1 and CDR2 sequences are SGHTA and FQGTGA. The ends lost 5 bases at V and 1 base at J; junction bases unmatched: 5. This CDR3 comprises 17 residues. The CDR3 spells CASSRTSGRLGTDTQYF. The CDR3 bases are TGTGCCAGCAGCCGGACTAGCGGGAGGCTTGGCACAGATACGCAGTATTTT.

This clonotype was recorded a few times. The V gene is TRBV6-2 or TRBV6-3, the J gene TRBJ2-5, with 12 bases aligning to TRBD2. With V trimmed by 0 bases and J by 5 bases, 4 bases remained unmatched. The CDR3 totals 16 residues. Germline lookup yields CDR1 MNHEY and CDR2 SVGEGT. The chain's CDR3 is CASSYSETSGGETQYF. CDR3 in DNA: TGTGCCAGCAGTTACTCGGAGACTAGCGGGGGTGAGACCCAGTACTTC.

The chain combines TRBV30 with TRBJ1-2; tentatively, D is TRBD1 (5 bases). This CDR3 is 13 amino acids long. The V end lost 0 bases, the J end lost 7 bases, and 12 bases lay between the germline ends. Per the germline V gene, CDR1 is GTSNPN and CDR2 is SVGIG (reference sequence). This CDR3 reads CAWSVRGLFGYTF. CDR3 DNA sequence: TGTGCCTGGAGTGTAAGGGGCTTGTTTGGCTACACCTTC.

This clonotype was seen more than once but under ten times. This CDR3 is CASSLFGRGPYEQYF. DNA for the CDR3: TGTGCCAGCAGTTTATTCGGCAGGGGCCCCTACGAGCAGTACTTC. The chain couples TRBV12-3 or TRBV12-4 to TRBJ2-7, with D perhaps matching TRBD1 (6 bases). V was pared by 2 bases and J by 2 bases, with 13 bases between. The CDR3 extends over 15 amino acids.

This clonotype came up a few times. J is TRBJ2-3 and V is TRBV9, with TRBD2 as a possible D gene (6 bases). This CDR3 is built from 15 residues. V shed 0 bases and J shed 0 bases, with 8 bases lying between them. Germline V gives CDR1 SGDLS, CDR2 YYNGEE. The CDR3 spells CASSVGGASTDTQYF. Written as DNA, the CDR3 is TGTGCCAGCAGCGTAGGCGGGGCTAGCACAGATACGCAGTATTTT.

This rearrangement joins TRBV4-1 to TRBJ2-1; 14 bases map to TRBD2. Trimming removed 0 bases from V and 3 bases from J; junction bases left unmatched: 1. Per germline, CDR1 MGHRA and CDR2 YSYEKL. The CDR3 is 17 residues long. CDR3 region: CASSQDGLAGGYNEQFF. In nucleotides, the CDR3 is TGCGCCAGCAGCCAAGACGGACTAGCGGGGGGCTACAATGAGCAGTTCTTC.

This clonotype was seen a few times. The chain has TRBV27 and TRBJ1-3; D gene ambiguous. Trimming left V 3 bases short and J 7 bases short, with 10 bases between. Looked up from germline, CDR1 is MNHEY and CDR2 is SMNVEV (reference sequence). The CDR3 is 13 amino acids. The CDR3 DNA sequence: TGTGCCAGCAGTTTTCCCCCATGGAACACCATATATTTT. This codes for CASSFPPWNTIYF.

The chain carries TRBV5-1 and TRBJ1-3, with 8 bases lining up with TRBD1. The CDR3 length is 21 residues. From germline, CDR1 is SGHRS and CDR2 YFSETQ. Germline trimming cut 0 bases from V and 3 bases from J; bases unmatched to any gene: 20. The CDR3 region is CASSLVPGPSGGELYGNTIYF. The CDR3 DNA reads as TGCGCCAGCAGCTTGGTCCCCGGGCCCTCAGGGGGCGAATTGTATGGAAACACCATATATTTT.

This clonotype was seen a handful of times. This CDR3 is CASSQPPGTMNTEAFF. The CDR3 nucleotides read TGTGCCAGCAGCCAGCCCCCGGGGACGATGAACACTGAAGCTTTCTTT. This chain uses TRBV6-2 or TRBV6-3 with TRBJ1-1; D might be TRBD1 (5 bases). The germline gives CDR1 MNHEY, CDR2 SVGEGT. The CDR3 covers 16 residues. Trimming left V 6 bases short and J 0 bases short, with 17 bases between.

This clonotype was seen more than once but under ten times. The V call is TRBV10-3, the J call TRBJ2-1; D is possibly TRBD2 (5 bases). Germline V lookup: CDR1 ENHRY, CDR2 SYGVKD. V was trimmed by 3 bases and J by 0 bases, leaving 12 bases between them. The CDR3 consists of 16 residues. The CDR3 is CAISEGLLSSYNEQFF. CDR3 nucleotides: TGTGCCATCAGTGAAGGACTTTTAAGCTCCTACAATGAGCAGTTCTTC.

The count of this clonotype is one. This chain connects TRBV4-3 to TRBJ1-1, with TRBD1 matching 12 bases. Germline assignment: CDR1 LGHNA and CDR2 YSLEER. V was clipped by 0 bases and J by 7 bases; unmatched bases: 12. This CDR3 spans 18 amino acids. The CDR3 reads CASSQEAGTGGWRGEAFF. CDR3 bases: TGCGCCAGCAGCCAAGAGGCCGGGACAGGGGGCTGGAGGGGTGAAGCTTTCTTT.

The V gene is TRBV2, the J gene TRBJ1-1, with TRBD1 identical over 7 bases. J was trimmed by 6 bases and V by 6 bases; bases with no gene match: 4. The CDR3 covers 12 residues. Germline V gene lookup returns CDR1 SNHLY and CDR2 FYNNEI. CDR3 in DNA: TGTGCCAGCAGGGCACAGGGGTCTGAAGCTTTCTTT. It specifies CASRAQGSEAFF. Variable domain in full (rest from reference TRBV2 and TRBJ1-1): EPEVTQTPSHQVTQMGQEVILRCVPISNHLYFYWYRQILGQKVEFLVSFYNNEISEKSEIFDDQFSVERPDGSNFTLKIRSTKLEDSAMYFCASRAQGSEAFFGQGTRLTVV.